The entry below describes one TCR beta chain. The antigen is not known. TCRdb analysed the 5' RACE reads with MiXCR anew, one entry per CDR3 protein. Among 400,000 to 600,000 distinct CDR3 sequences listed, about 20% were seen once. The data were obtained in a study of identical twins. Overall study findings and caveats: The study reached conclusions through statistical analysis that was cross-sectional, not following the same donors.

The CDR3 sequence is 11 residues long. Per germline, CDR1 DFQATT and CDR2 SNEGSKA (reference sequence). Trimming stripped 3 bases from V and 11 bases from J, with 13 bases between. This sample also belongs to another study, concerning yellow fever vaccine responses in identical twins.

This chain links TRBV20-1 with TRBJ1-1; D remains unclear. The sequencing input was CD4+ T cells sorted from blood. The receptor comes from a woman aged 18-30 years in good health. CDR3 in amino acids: CSASPDPKAFF. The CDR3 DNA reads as TGCAGTGCTAGCCCCGACCCCAAGGCTTTCTTT.